The T cell receptor (beta chain) described here comes from a study of PD-L1 blockade in urothelial cancer. Overall study context: Men with urothelial cancer arising in the bladder made up about 85% of the roughly 30 patients.

The ends were cut back, 6 bases at V and 0 bases at J, with 14 bases in the middle. The CDR3 totals 15 residues. The germline V gene encodes CDR1 MNHNY and CDR2 SVGAGI (reference sequence). Libraries were prepared by immunoSEQ multiplex PCR; TCRdb keeps only in-frame clonotypes and omits some of them. The sample has 95,000 or so clones, roughly 87% seen once. Time point in this sample: pretreatment peripheral blood. Peripheral blood mononuclear cells were collected from every patient before and during treatment, yielding between 1 and 8 samples per patient. The clonotype was recovered from a man aged 60 to 69 with urothelial cancer. The input for sequencing was PBMCs, taken around atezolizumab (anti-PD-L1) treatment. This chain connects TRBV6-6 to TRBJ1-2; the D gene is possibly TRBD1 (5 bases). This CDR3 reads CASRPRRGSNYGYTF. CDR3 in DNA: TGTGCCAGCAGGCCGCGGAGGGGCTCTAACTATGGCTACACCTTC.